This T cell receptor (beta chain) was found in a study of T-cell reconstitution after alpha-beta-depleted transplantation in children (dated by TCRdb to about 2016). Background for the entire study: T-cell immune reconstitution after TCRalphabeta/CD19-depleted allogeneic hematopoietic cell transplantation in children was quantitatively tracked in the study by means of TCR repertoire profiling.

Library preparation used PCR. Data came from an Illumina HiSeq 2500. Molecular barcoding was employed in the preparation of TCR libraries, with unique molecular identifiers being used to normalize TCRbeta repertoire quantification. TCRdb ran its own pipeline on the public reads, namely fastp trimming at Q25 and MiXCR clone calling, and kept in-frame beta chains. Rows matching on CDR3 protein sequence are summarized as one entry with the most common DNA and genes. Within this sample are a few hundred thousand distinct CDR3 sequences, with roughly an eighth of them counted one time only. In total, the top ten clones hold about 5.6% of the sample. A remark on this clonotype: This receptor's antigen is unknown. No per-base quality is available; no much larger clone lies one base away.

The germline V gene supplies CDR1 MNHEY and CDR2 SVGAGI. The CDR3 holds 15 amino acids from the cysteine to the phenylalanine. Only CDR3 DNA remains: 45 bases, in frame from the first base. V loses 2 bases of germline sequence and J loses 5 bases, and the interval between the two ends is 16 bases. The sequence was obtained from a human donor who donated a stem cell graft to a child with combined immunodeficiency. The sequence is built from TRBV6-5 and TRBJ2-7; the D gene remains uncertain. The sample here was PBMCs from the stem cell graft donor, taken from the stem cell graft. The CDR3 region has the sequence CASSYEQRSSDEQYF. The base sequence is TGTGCCAGCAGTTACGAGCAGCGATCGAGCGACGAGCAGTACTTC.